Listed below are T cell receptor beta chains from one sample, sequenced in a study of blood T cell repertoires in COVID-19. Generated by immunoSEQ multiplex PCR, the TCRdb table keeps only in-frame clones and is missing some. The data show about 370,000 clones, around 87% seen once. The sequencing input was PBMCs or T cells enriched from blood (not recorded which). The source of these receptors is a man aged 18 to 29 who had recovered from COVID-19. Both conserved end residues are part of each CDR3. D genes are given only for firm matches.

V gene	D gene	J gene	CDR3 protein	CDR3 DNA
TRBV30	NA	TRBJ1-5	CAWSVRQDQPQHF	TGTGCCTGGAGTGTACGCCAGGATCAGCCCCAGCATTTT
TRBV7-2	NA	TRBJ1-6	CASSLRGTDFNSPLHF	TGTGCCAGCAGCCTACGCGGGACCGACTTTAATTCACCCCTCCACTTT
TRBV28	TRBD2	TRBJ2-7	CASSLSGLAGRGEQYF	TGTGCCAGCAGTTTGTCGGGGCTAGCGGGGAGGGGAGAGCAGTACTTC
TRBV2	NA	TRBJ1-1	CASHPSAFRGMAFF	TGTGCCAGCCACCCATCCGCATTCAGGGGCATGGCTTTCTTT
TRBV14	TRBD1	TRBJ1-4	CASSQDWMRTGVNEKLFF	TGTGCCAGCAGCCAAGATTGGATGAGGACAGGGGTTAATGAAAAACTGTTTTTT
TRBV7-9	TRBD1	TRBJ2-7	CASSGGDRYYEQYF	TGTGCCAGCAGCGGAGGGGACAGGTACTACGAGCAGTACTTC
TRBV7-2	TRBD1	TRBJ1-2	CASSLVSGQGAYGYTF	TGTGCCAGCAGCTTAGTATCGGGACAGGGGGCCTATGGCTACACCTTC
TRBV5-5	TRBD1	TRBJ1-6	CASSWGTASSYNSPLHF	TGTGCCAGCAGCTGGGGGACAGCCAGCTCCTATAATTCACCCCTCCACTTT
TRBV2	NA	TRBJ1-3	CASRGSGNTIYF	TGTGCCAGCAGGGGGTCGGGGAACACCATATATTTT
TRBV24-1	NA	TRBJ1-4	CATSDLVVGKLFF	TGTGCCACCAGTGATTTGGTAGTCGGAAAACTGTTTTTT
TRBV7-9	TRBD1	TRBJ2-5	CASSPRTGGRQETQYF	TGTGCCAGCAGTCCACGGACAGGGGGCCGCCAAGAGACCCAGTACTTC